Listed here are 19 T cell receptor beta chains from one sample, sequenced in a study of spatial heterogeneity in lung cancer. Time point defined: sample taken at primary tumor resection. Sequencing of whole RNA from tumor, nontumor lung or frozen PBMC involved no sorting. TCRdb reprocessed the 5' RACE reads via MiXCR and lists one record per CDR3 protein. The sample has tens of thousands of distinct CDR3 sequences; 9.5% to 15% are singletons. Material: PBMCs, obtained at surgery. The receptors come from a male donor with early-stage non-small cell lung cancer.

The genes are TRBV6-5 and TRBJ1-1; no firm D call. V was shortened by 0 bases and J by 3 bases, with 8 bases between the two germline ends. This CDR3 contains 14 residues. Germline CDR1 is MNHEY and CDR2 is SVGAGI. The DNA for the CDR3 is TGTGCCAGCAGTTACTCGAGAGAGTACACTGAAGCTTTCTTT. This encodes CASSYSREYTEAFF.

This clonotype was detected only a few times. The chain couples TRBV5-1 to TRBJ2-7; D is possibly TRBD1 (5 bases). Trimming pared 4 bases from V and 4 bases from J, leaving 12 bases between. The CDR3 is 13 amino acids. Germline V gene sequence: CDR1 SGHRS, CDR2 YFSETQ. The CDR3 DNA reads TGCGCCAGCAGCGTAAAAAGGGGTTACGAGCAGTACTTC. The encoded protein is CASSVKRGYEQYF.

The J gene is TRBJ1-2, the V gene TRBV12-3 or TRBV12-4; unclear D gene. V gave up 5 bases and J gave up 4 bases, with 8 bases separating them. There are 12 residues in the CDR3. CDR3 in DNA: TGTGCCAGCAGTGGCCCAGGCTATGGCTACACCTTC. It yields the protein CASSGPGYGYTF.

At least ten counts were recorded for this clonotype. The chain is built from TRBV15 and TRBJ2-1; D is unclear. Germline CDR1 LNHNV, CDR2 YYDKDF (reference sequence). CDR3 length equals 17 residues. The ends were cut back, 0 bases at V and 6 bases at J, with 18 bases in the middle. DNA of the CDR3: TGTGCCACCAGCAGAGATTTTGTAGGGTACTCTGGCAATGAGCAGTTCTTC. Translating gives CATSRDFVGYSGNEQFF.

This chain connects TRBV5-1 to TRBJ2-5; 9 nucleotides align to TRBD1. The CDR3 extends over 15 amino acids. Germline trimming cut 2 bases from V and 5 bases from J; bases unmatched to any gene: 7. The germline V gene has CDR1 SGHRS and CDR2 YFSETQ. CDR3 residues: CASSFRDRVAETQYF. The CDR3 coding sequence is TGCGCCAGCAGCTTCCGGGACAGGGTGGCGGAGACCCAGTACTTC.

In its sample, this clonotype was seen a few times. The chain couples TRBV3-1 to TRBJ2-1, with 7 positions matching TRBD1. The CDR3 contains 14 residues. CDR1 is LGHDT and CDR2 is YNNKEL in the germline V gene (reference sequence). With 6 bases clipped from V and 4 bases from J, the junction kept 6 bases outside the gene matches. The DNA of the CDR3 is TGTGCCAGCAGGCTACAGGGACAGTACAATGAGCAGTTCTTC. It yields the protein CASRLQGQYNEQFF.

The genes are TRBV27 and TRBJ2-3, with 7 bases fitting TRBD2. Germline CDR1 reads MNHEY; CDR2 reads SMNVEV (reference sequence). The CDR3 contains 16 residues. V lost 5 bases, J lost 3 bases, and 11 bases stayed unmatched. The chain's CDR3 is CASSPVVAGYTDTQYF. The CDR3 DNA is TGTGCCAGCAGTCCCGTAGTAGCGGGTTATACAGATACGCAGTATTTT.

This chain links TRBV7-6 with TRBJ1-3, with D possibly TRBD1 on 5 matching bases. Trimming shortened V by 4 bases and J by 0 bases, and 13 bases separated the two germline ends. This CDR3 is built from 16 residues. Germline loops: CDR1 SGHVS, CDR2 FNYEAQ. The CDR3 sequence is CASSSGTPGSGNTIYF. The CDR3 bases are TGTGCCAGCAGCTCCGGGACTCCGGGCTCTGGAAACACCATATATTTT.

This clonotype has at least ten counts. The chain combines TRBV7-9 with TRBJ2-3; the D gene is possibly TRBD2 (5 bases). The germline gives CDR1 SEHNR, CDR2 FQNEAQ (reference sequence). CDR3 size: 15 residues. Trimming left V 5 bases short and J 5 bases short, with 17 bases between. CDR3 sequence reads: CASSASQQGRDTQYF. The CDR3 region has the DNA TGTGCCAGCAGCGCCTCCCAGCAAGGGAGAGATACGCAGTATTTT.

The chain joins TRBV6-2 or TRBV6-3 to TRBJ2-5, with 15 bases that match TRBD2. The CDR3 runs 18 residues. V gave up 1 base and J gave up 0 bases; unmatched junction bases: 3. Germline CDR1 MNHEY, CDR2 SVGEGT. CDR3 nucleotides: TGTGCCAGCAGTTACTGGACTAGCGGGGGGGCTTACCAAGAGACCCAGTACTTC. Amino acid sequence: CASSYWTSGGAYQETQYF.

The chain links TRBV12-3 or TRBV12-4 to TRBJ2-7; 9 bases match TRBD2. Trimming cost V 7 bases and J 7 bases; bases outside gene matches: 11. This CDR3 spans 14 amino acids. The CDR3 bases are TGTGCCAGCACCCTGAGCGGGGGGCCACGGGAGCAGTACTTC. Protein sequence: CASTLSGGPREQYF.

The rearrangement joins TRBV15 to TRBJ2-5, with a weak D call TRBD1 (5 bases). Germline loops: CDR1 LNHNV, CDR2 YYDKDF (reference sequence). The CDR3 has 16 residues. The germline V and J ends were trimmed by 5 bases and 1 base, with 17 bases remaining between them. CDR3 sequence reads: CATSVLASGFQETQYF. CDR3 DNA sequence: TGTGCCACCAGCGTCCTCGCCTCAGGGTTCCAAGAGACCCAGTACTTC.

The CDR3 nucleotides are TGTGCCAGCAGCTTTCCACAGATCCACAACACTGAAGCTTTCTTT. Amino acids: CASSFPQIHNTEAFF. This chain uses TRBV5-6 with TRBJ1-1; D gene ambiguous. Trimming pared 2 bases from V and 2 bases from J, leaving 13 bases between. Germline V gene sequence: CDR1 SGHDT, CDR2 YYEEEE. CDR3 length: 15 amino acids.

The V and J genes are TRBV6-2 or TRBV6-3 and TRBJ2-1; D unclear. The CDR3 totals 15 residues. The V gene lost 0 bases and the J gene lost 6 bases, with 12 bases spanning the gap. CDR1 and CDR2 from the germline V gene are MNHEY and SVGEGT. The CDR3 reads CASSYSYVYTNEQFF. The CDR3 nucleotides read TGTGCCAGCAGTTACTCGTACGTCTACACCAATGAGCAGTTCTTC.

This clonotype was counted many times. The chain uses TRBV12-3 or TRBV12-4 and TRBJ2-3, with 11 nucleotides matching TRBD2. The junction had 5 bases not matched to a gene; V was cut back by 4 bases and J by 5 bases. The CDR3 length is 15 residues. In nucleotides, the CDR3 is TGTGCCAGCAGTTATACTAGCGGGGGAGGAGATACGCAGTATTTT. It yields the protein CASSYTSGGGDTQYF.

This chain joins TRBV10-3 and TRBJ2-5; the D gene is possibly TRBD2 (6 bases). The CDR3 length is 13 residues. CDR1 ENHRY and CDR2 SYGVKD come from the germline V gene. V lost 11 bases to trimming and J lost 0 bases, with 13 bases between them. The CDR3 DNA reads TGTGCCTCCGGGGGACCGAACCAAGAGACCCAGTACTTC. Amino acid sequence: CASGGPNQETQYF.

This clonotype has only a few counts. This chain links TRBV10-3 with TRBJ2-3; D is perhaps TRBD2 (6 bases). CDR1 is ENHRY, CDR2 SYGVKD, per germline. CDR3 length: 14 residues. V lost 8 bases, J lost 0 bases, and 12 bases lay in between. The CDR3 DNA reads as TGTGCCATCGGGATAGCGGCGAGCACAGATACGCAGTATTTT. Its translation is CAIGIAASTDTQYF.

V is TRBV6-5 and J is TRBJ2-2; TRBD1 is a possible D gene (6 bases). Germline CDR1 is MNHEY and CDR2 is SVGAGI. With 2 bases removed from V and 4 bases from J, the gap between germline ends came to 11 bases. This CDR3 is built from 15 residues. CDR3 nucleotides: TGTGCCAGCAGTTACGACAGGCGAATCACCGGGGAGCTGTTTTTT. Its translation: CASSYDRRITGELFF.

Only a few counts were recorded for this clonotype. The rearrangement links TRBV28 to TRBJ2-1, with 7 bases that match TRBD1. The CDR3 totals 14 residues. The germline V gene has CDR1 MDHEN and CDR2 SYDVKM. V dropped 2 bases and J dropped 4; count of bases not matched to a gene: 2. The CDR3 spells CASSLGRGYNEQFF. In nucleotides, the CDR3 is TGTGCCAGCAGTTTAGGCAGGGGGTACAATGAGCAGTTCTTC.